The source of this T cell receptor (beta chain) is a study of OX40 agonist ivuxolimab in advanced cancers. Study overall: It was ivuxolimab, an agonistic anti-OX40 (CD134) antibody, that patients were treated with. Enrollees could have had prior anti-PD-1, anti-PD-L1 or anti-CTLA-4 therapy, which under 50% had received.

Germline CDR1 and CDR2: MDHEN and SYDVKM. J was trimmed by 7 bases and V by 5 bases; bases with no gene match: 11. The CDR3 contains 15 residues. Clones were read by immunoSEQ multiplex PCR, and TCRdb kept only the in-frame ones, dropping some. The sample has approximately 82,000 clones, 75% to 90% seen once; the top ten hold 2% to 3%. With regard to this clone: Its antigen is as yet unknown.

Study-wide results and caveats: What antigens the expanded peripheral T cells recognized was never established.

The sample consisted of CD4+ or CD8+ T cells sorted from blood, taken in a trial of the OX40 agonist ivuxolimab. The V call is TRBV28, the J call TRBJ1-5; 7 nucleotides line up with TRBD1. The receptor comes from an adult with an advanced solid tumor such as melanoma, head and neck, liver or kidney cancer. The CDR3 nucleotides are TGTGCCAGCAGTCCACAGGGGACAGTCGTGCAGCCCCAGCATTTT. This gives the protein CASSPQGTVVQPQHF.